These T cell receptor beta chains were read from a single sample in a study of naive and memory T cell subsets. TCRdb used MiXCR to reprocess the UMI-ligation and nested PCR reads, holding one entry per CDR3 protein. Of tens of thousands of distinct CDR3 sequences listed, around 13% were seen once; the top ten hold approximately 0.93%. The sequenced material came from central memory CD4+ T cells from blood. The receptors shown here come from a human donor in good health. The CDR3 runs from the conserved cysteine through the conserved F or W. Each record gives: V gene, CDR3 length, D gene, clone size, J gene, CDR3 DNA, CDR3 protein. D genes are given only for firm matches. Where a row states a size, it is once, few, many or the class of an expanded clone; other rows omit it.

>TRBV5-1|15|.|many|TRBJ1-1
TGCGCCAGCAGCTCTCGGACGGGGGAGAACACTGAAGCTTTCTTT
CASSSRTGENTEAFF
>TRBV14|17|.|many|TRBJ2-7
TGTGCCAGCAGCCCACAAGATATTGGACTGAAGCACTACGAGCAGTACTTC
CASSPQDIGLKHYEQYF
>TRBV4-1|14|TRBD1|many|TRBJ2-5
TGCGCCAGCAGTCGACAGGGGGGTCTAGAGACCCAGTACTTC
CASSRQGGLETQYF
>TRBV29-1|13|.|.|TRBJ2-1
TGCAGCGTTGGGCTTGGGGGGTACAATGAGCAGTTCTTC
CSVGLGGYNEQFF
>TRBV29-1|15|TRBD2|many|TRBJ2-3
TGCAGCGTTGAATCCCGGTTGCGGGGGGCAGATACGCAGTATTTT
CSVESRLRGADTQYF
>TRBV30|13|.|.|TRBJ2-3
TGTGCCTGGAGTGGGGGGGCCACAGATACGCAGTATTTT
CAWSGGATDTQYF
>TRBV30|12|TRBD2|few|TRBJ2-7
TGTGCCTGGAGCGGGAGGGGCGACGAGCAGTACTTC
CAWSGRGDEQYF
>TRBV28|16|TRBD1|.|TRBJ1-6
TGTGCCAGCAGTTTATCAGGGGGCAGGAAGCATTCACCCCTCCACTTT
CASSLSGGRKHSPLHF
>TRBV3-1|13|TRBD1|few|TRBJ2-7
TGTGCCAGCAGCCAACTGGACAGGGACGAGCAGTACTTC
CASSQLDRDEQYF
>TRBV29-1|12|TRBD2|many|TRBJ2-7
TGCAGCGTTGATAGCGGGAGTTACGAGCAGTACTTC
CSVDSGSYEQYF
>TRBV4-1|13|.|many|TRBJ2-5
TGCGCCAGCAGTCGCGGAGGGCAAGAGACCCAGTACTTC
CASSRGGQETQYF
>TRBV20-1|15|.|once|TRBJ1-5
TGCAGTGCTAGAGATCAGCAAATTAGCAATCAGCCCCAGCATTTT
CSARDQQISNQPQHF
>TRBV6-1|15|.|few|TRBJ1-3
TGTGCCAGCAGAAACGAACTGAGCTCTGGAAACACCATATATTTT
CASRNELSSGNTIYF
>TRBV10-3|15|TRBD1|.|TRBJ1-5
TGTGCCATCAGCAGGGGACAGGGTCAGAATCAGCCCCAGCATTTT
CAISRGQGQNQPQHF
>TRBV29-1|13|.|many|TRBJ2-4
TGCAGCGTTGAACGGGACGCCAAAAACATTCAGTACTTC
CSVERDAKNIQYF
>TRBV6-2/TRBV6-3|14|.|.|TRBJ2-7
TGTGCCAGCAGACCCGGGACGATTTCCTACGAGCAGTACTTC
CASRPGTISYEQYF
>TRBV2|11|.|few|TRBJ2-6
TGTGCCAGCAGTCCCTATACCGTCCTGACTTTC
CASSPYTVLTF
>TRBV3-1|14|.|many|TRBJ2-4
TGTGCCAGCAGCCAAGCCCTAGCCCAAAACATTCAGTACTTC
CASSQALAQNIQYF
>TRBV19|16|TRBD1|.|TRBJ1-1
TGTGCCAGTAGTAGAGGGACAGGGGGCATGAACACTGAAGCTTTCTTT
CASSRGTGGMNTEAFF
>TRBV7-9|13|.|few|TRBJ2-3
TGTGCCAGCAGCTCGGTGGGCACAGATACGCAGTATTTT
CASSSVGTDTQYF
>TRBV27|13|TRBD1|.|TRBJ1-1
TGTGCCAGCAACGGACAGGGACGGACTGAAGCTTTCTTT
CASNGQGRTEAFF
>TRBV12-3/TRBV12-4|18|TRBD2|.|TRBJ2-1
TGTGCCAGCAGCAGTGGGACTAGCGGGATATTCTCCTACAATGAGCAGTTCTTC
CASSSGTSGIFSYNEQFF
>TRBV29-1|14|.|many|TRBJ2-3
TGCAGCGTTGAAGGGAGTGTGGGCACAGATACGCAGTATTTT
CSVEGSVGTDTQYF
>TRBV9|13|.|few|TRBJ2-1
TGTGCCAGCAGCGTAGTGGCAGGCAATGAGCAGTTCTTC
CASSVVAGNEQFF
>TRBV4-1|21|TRBD1|.|TRBJ2-6
TGCGCCAGCAGCCAACTTCTCGGACAGGGGAAAATTCGGGCTGGGGCCAACGTCCTGACTTTC
CASSQLLGQGKIRAGANVLTF
>TRBV20-1|14|.|few|TRBJ1-3
TGCAGTGCCCGACCACAGGGTAGGGAAAACACCATATATTTT
CSARPQGRENTIYF
>TRBV29-1|14|TRBD2|.|TRBJ2-3
TGCAGCGTTGGTAGCGGGGGGTACACAGATACGCAGTATTTT
CSVGSGGYTDTQYF
>TRBV18|14|TRBD1|few|TRBJ1-1
TGTGCCAGCTCACCACGTACAGGGGACACTGAAGCTTTCTTT
CASSPRTGDTEAFF
>TRBV18|14|.|.|TRBJ2-5
TGTGCCAGCTCACCTCAGGGAGCTCAAGAGACCCAGTACTTC
CASSPQGAQETQYF
>TRBV7-6|18|TRBD2|few|TRBJ2-5
TGTGCCAGCAGCTTAATCCCTGGGGCTAGCGGTTTTCAAGAGACCCAGTACTTC
CASSLIPGASGFQETQYF
>TRBV7-2|16|TRBD2|many|TRBJ2-7
TGTGCCAGCAGCTCCCGTCTAGGAGCGGGAGGGCTCGAGCAGTACTTC
CASSSRLGAGGLEQYF
>TRBV12-3/TRBV12-4|14|TRBD2|few|TRBJ2-3
TGTGCCAGTAGTTTAGTGGGAGCGGGGGGTGCGCAGTATTTT
CASSLVGAGGAQYF
>TRBV5-1|13|.|few|TRBJ1-2
TGCGCCAGCAGCGTGCCGGACACTTATGGCTACACCTTC
CASSVPDTYGYTF
>TRBV20-1|11|.|.|TRBJ2-3
TGCAGTGCTTTTCTATTAGATACGCAGTATTTT
CSAFLLDTQYF
>TRBV20-1|15|.|few|TRBJ2-1
TGCAGTGCTAGCCCACCCCTCGGGACCCACAATGAGCAGTTCTTC
CSASPPLGTHNEQFF
>TRBV10-3|16|.|few|TRBJ2-4
TGTGCCACTGCTCTCGACTCGTCTCTAGCCAAAAACATTCAGTACTTC
CATALDSSLAKNIQYF